This T cell receptor beta chain is from a study of PD-1 blockade in classical Hodgkin lymphoma. The patients all showed relapse after autologous stem cell transplantation, while their brentuximab vedotin exposure varied. Using immunoSEQ multiplex PCR, the repertoire was profiled, and TCRdb retains in-frame clones only, with some absent. The sample lists about 110,000 clones, 80% to 90% occurring once. As for this clone: Its antigen is undetermined.

General study points: The authors excluded patients who started nivolumab under 1 year after ASCT. The CD4+ diversity rise by C4D1 was clearest in complete responders. Complete responders' baseline diversity resembled that of newly diagnosed patients.

V lost 3 bases and J lost 5, with 11 bases in between. CDR3 size: 13 residues. CDR1 is SEHNR, CDR2 FQNEAQ, per germline (reference sequence). Sequencing was performed on peripheral blood mononuclear cells (PBMCs), taken before the second cycle of nivolumab. This sequence was found in a human donor with classical Hodgkin lymphoma. The V gene is TRBV7-9, the J gene TRBJ2-7; D may be TRBD1 (6 bases). The CDR3 DNA follows: TGTGCCAGCAGCTTTCTTCCAGGGGACGAGCAGTACTTC. This encodes CASSFLPGDEQYF.